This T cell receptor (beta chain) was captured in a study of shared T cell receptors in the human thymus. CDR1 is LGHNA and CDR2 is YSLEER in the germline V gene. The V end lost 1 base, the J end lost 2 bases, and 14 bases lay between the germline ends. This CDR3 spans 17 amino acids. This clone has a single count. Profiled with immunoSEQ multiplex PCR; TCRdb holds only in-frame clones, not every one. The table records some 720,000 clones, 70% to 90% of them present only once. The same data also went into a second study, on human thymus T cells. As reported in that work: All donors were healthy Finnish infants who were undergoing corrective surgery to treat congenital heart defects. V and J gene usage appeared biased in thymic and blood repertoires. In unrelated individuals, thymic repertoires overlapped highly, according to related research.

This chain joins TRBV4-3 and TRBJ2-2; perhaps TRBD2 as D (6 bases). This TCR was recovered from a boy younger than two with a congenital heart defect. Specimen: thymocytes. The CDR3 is CASSQGDGLLNTGELFF. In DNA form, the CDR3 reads TGCGCCAGCAGCCAAGGCGACGGACTATTAAACACCGGGGAGCTGTTTTTT.